This T cell receptor (beta chain) originates from a study of somatic mutations in cytotoxic T cells in rheumatoid arthritis. Study-level points and caveats: Patients with a largest CD8+ clone exceeding 20% of CD8+ cells numbered about an eighth of the roughly 60.

Positive magnetic bead selection was used to isolate CD4+ and CD8+ cells; purity was checked by flow cytometry. In the case of this clone: What it binds is not known.

TCRdb keeps only in-frame clones here, not all; method: immunoSEQ multiplex PCR. The table has some 25,000 clones, 82% seen once. Germline values: CDR1 MNHEY, CDR2 SVGAGI. This CDR3 is 14 amino acids long. V shed 5 bases and J shed 0 bases, with 11 bases lying between them. Sequenced input: CD8+ T cells sorted from blood. This sequence originates from a man in his forties or fifties in good health. This chain connects TRBV6-5 to TRBJ2-7; D is perhaps TRBD1 (5 bases). The CDR3 region has the DNA TGTGCCAGCAGTGTCGCTAGGGGCTCCTACGAGCAGTACTTC. This sequence encodes CASSVARGSYEQYF.